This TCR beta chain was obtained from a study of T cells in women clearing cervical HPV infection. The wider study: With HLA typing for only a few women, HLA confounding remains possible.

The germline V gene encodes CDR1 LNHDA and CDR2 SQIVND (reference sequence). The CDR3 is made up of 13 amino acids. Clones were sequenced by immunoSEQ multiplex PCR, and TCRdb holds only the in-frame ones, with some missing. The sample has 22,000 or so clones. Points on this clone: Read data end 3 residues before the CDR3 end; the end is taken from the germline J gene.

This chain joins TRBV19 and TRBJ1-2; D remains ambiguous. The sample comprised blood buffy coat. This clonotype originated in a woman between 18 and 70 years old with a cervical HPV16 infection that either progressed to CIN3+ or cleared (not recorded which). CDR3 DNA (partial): TGTGCCAGTAGTATAGACAGCACAGATACC. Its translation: CASSIDSTDT. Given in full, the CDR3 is CASSIDSTDTYTF.